These 24 T cell receptor beta chains were all obtained from the same sample, sequenced in a study of siplizumab effects on memory and regulatory T cells. This table comes from immunoSEQ multiplex PCR, and its TCRdb copy is limited to in-frame clones, with some not included. This sample has over 100,000 clones, with roughly 92% found just once. Sequencing was done on a sample of Tregs sorted from blood. These receptors all stem from a human donor in good health.

The CDR3 sequence is CASSSWGPHEKLFF. CDR3 bases: TGTGCCAGCAGTTCCTGGGGCCCTCACGAAAAACTGTTTTTT. The genes are TRBV6-5 and TRBJ1-4; possible D gene TRBD1, 5 bases. CDR1 MNHEY and CDR2 SVGAGI come from the germline V gene. The CDR3 contains 14 residues. Trimming pared 4 bases from V and 8 bases from J, leaving 14 bases between.

The chain combines TRBV11-2 with TRBJ1-1, with D unresolved. Germline V gene sequence: CDR1 SGHAT, CDR2 FQNNGV. The length of the CDR3 is 14 residues. Deletions cut 0 bases from V and 4 bases from J, with 9 bases between. The CDR3 spells CASSLDLPGTEAFF. In DNA form, the CDR3 reads TGTGCCAGCAGCTTAGATCTACCGGGCACTGAAGCTTTCTTT. The entire variable domain, with the rest obtained from reference TRBV11-2 and TRBJ1-1, is as follows: EAGVAQSPRYKIIEKRQSVAFWCNPISGHATLYWYQQILGQGPKLLIQFQNNGVVDDSQLPKDRFSAERLKGVDSTLKIQPAKLEDSAVYLCASSLDLPGTEAFFGQGTRLTVV.

J is TRBJ2-7 and V is TRBV7-3; D not certain. The CDR3 consists of 13 residues. V lost 2 bases, J lost 7 bases, and 12 bases lay in between. Germline values: CDR1 SGHTA, CDR2 FQGTGA. CDR3 DNA: TGTGCCAGCAGCTTAGGAGATGGTTTGGAGCAGTACTTC. It codes for CASSLGDGLEQYF. The full variable domain, its missing parts supplied by reference TRBV7-3 and TRBJ2-7, is GAGVSQTPSNKVTEKGKYVELRCDPISGHTALYWYRQSLGQGPEFLIYFQGTGAADDSGLPNDRFFAVRPEGSVSTLKIQRTERGDSAVYLCASSLGDGLEQYFGPGTRLTVT.

The chain employs TRBV19 and TRBJ1-4; TRBD1 is a possible D gene (5 bases). V gave up 9 bases and J gave up 9 bases, with 20 bases separating them. The CDR3 loop spans 14 amino acids. The germline CDR1 and CDR2 sequences are LNHDA and SQIVND (reference sequence). CDR3 residues: CARPPGAGSQKLFF. CDR3 DNA: TGTGCCAGACCGCCCGGGGCTGGATCGCAAAAACTGTTTTTT.

The V gene is TRBV7-9, the J gene TRBJ2-3, with unresolved D. Germline V CDR1 and CDR2: SEHNR, FQNEAQ (reference sequence). This CDR3 comprises 17 residues. Trimming stripped 1 base from V and 4 bases from J, with 18 bases between. The CDR3 DNA is TGTGCCAGCAGCTTAGACGTCGCGGACCCCAACTCAGATACGCAGTATTTT. It specifies CASSLDVADPNSDTQYF.

This clone was recorded only once. V and J are TRBV18 and TRBJ1-5; no clear D gene. Germline V gene lookup returns CDR1 KGHSH and CDR2 LQKENI. V lost 4 bases and J lost 9, with 10 bases in between. CDR3 size: 12 residues. The CDR3 DNA reads TGTGCCAGCTCACTCCCTTCGGGGCCCCAGCATTTT. It specifies CASSLPSGPQHF.

This clone was found once. The chain links TRBV21-1 to TRBJ1-1; TRBD1, the table's D call, lacks a check against the DNA. TRBV21-1 is an annotated pseudogene. CDR3 size: 16 residues. The CDR3: CASTEDRGEVYTEAFF. The CDR3 DNA follows: TGTGCCAGCACAGAGGACAGGGGCGAGGTTTACACTGAAGCTTTCTTT.

The chain joins TRBV25-1 to TRBJ2-1, with 9 bases that match TRBD1. Germline lookup yields CDR1 MGHDK and CDR2 SYGVNS. This CDR3 is 14 amino acids long. With V trimmed by 6 bases and J by 7 bases, 7 bases remained unmatched. The CDR3 DNA is TGTGCCAGCAGCAGGACAGGGGCTGGGAATGAGCAGTTCTTC. Translating gives CASSRTGAGNEQFF.

The V gene is TRBV6-1, the J gene TRBJ1-1; D not resolved. This CDR3 is 13 amino acids long. Germline lookup yields CDR1 MNHNS and CDR2 SASEGT. Deletions cut 6 bases from V and 10 bases from J, with 18 bases between. The CDR3 DNA reads as TGTGCCAGCAGACTCAATGTCCGGGAACGAGCTTTCTTT. Its translation is CASRLNVRERAFF.

J is TRBJ1-2 and V is TRBV6-1, with 11 bases aligning to TRBD1. There are 14 residues in the CDR3. CDR1 and CDR2 from the germline V gene are MNHNS and SASEGT. V trimming: 4 bases; J trimming: 6 bases; junction bases outside the gene matches: 4. In DNA form, the CDR3 reads TGTGCCAGCAGTGCCGGACAGGGGGCGCATGGCTACACCTTC. This encodes CASSAGQGAHGYTF.

The chain recombines TRBV4-3 with TRBJ2-7; either TRBD1 or TRBD2 may supply D (7 bases each). Deletions cut 5 bases from V and 0 bases from J, with 14 bases between. Germline V gene lookup returns CDR1 LGHNA and CDR2 YSLEER. The CDR3 has 15 residues. CDR3 coding DNA: TGCGCCAGCAGCTTAGGGGGCGGGAGCTCCTACGAGCAGTACTTC. Translated, it gives CASSLGGGSSYEQYF.

This rearrangement joins TRBV6-5 to TRBJ1-5; the match to TRBD1 covers 10 bases. This CDR3 spans 15 amino acids. The V segment lost 6 bases and the J segment 6 bases; nucleotides outside the gene matches: 8. In germline, CDR1 is MNHEY, CDR2 SVGAGI. The CDR3 DNA sequence: TGTGCCAGCAGCAAAGGAGACAGGGGGCTTCAGCCCCAGCATTTT. Translated, it gives CASSKGDRGLQPQHF.

This clone appeared once. This chain links TRBV5-6 with TRBJ1-1; possibly TRBD1 for D (5 bases). V was shortened by 0 bases and J by 10 bases, with 19 bases between the two germline ends. Germline V CDR1 and CDR2: SGHDT, YYEEEE. The CDR3 loop spans 15 amino acids. CDR3 coding DNA: TGTGCCAGCAGCTTGGGCACCGGGGCCCGGATGGGAGCTTTCTTT. Protein sequence: CASSLGTGARMGAFF.

Notes on this clone: Other DNA sequences within the sample encode an identical CDR3. The chain combines TRBV18 with TRBJ2-1; 11 nucleotides match TRBD2. Germline-derived CDR1 and CDR2 are KGHSH and LQKENI. The CDR3 covers 17 residues. The ends lost 2 bases at V and 0 bases at J; junction bases unmatched: 3. In DNA, the CDR3 is TGTGCCAGCTCACCATTAGCGGGGGGGAGCTCCTACAATGAGCAGTTCTTC. Residues: CASSPLAGGSSYNEQFF.

This chain uses TRBV6-5 with TRBJ1-2, with a weak D call TRBD1 (5 bases). Germline loops: CDR1 MNHEY, CDR2 SVGAGI. Trimming removed 2 bases from V and 8 bases from J, with 18 bases in between. CDR3 length: 15 amino acids. This CDR3 is CASSYDEGQFYGYTF. The CDR3 nucleotides read TGTGCCAGCAGTTACGACGAGGGGCAGTTTTACGGCTACACCTTC.

The chain is built from TRBV7-3 and TRBJ2-2; a possible D gene is TRBD1 (6 bases). Trimming left V 5 bases short and J 6 bases short, with 16 bases between. From germline, CDR1 is SGHTA and CDR2 FQGTGA. CDR3 length: 15 residues. CDR3 residues: CASSETGRGAGELFF. CDR3 DNA sequence: TGTGCCAGCAGCGAGACAGGTCGAGGGGCCGGGGAGCTGTTTTTT.

The rearrangement uses TRBV5-6 and TRBJ2-7; 9 bases agree with TRBD2. The junction had 11 bases not matched to a gene; V was cut back by 4 bases and J by 3 bases. Germline lookup yields CDR1 SGHDT and CDR2 YYEEEE. The CDR3 has 16 amino acids. CDR3: CASSRGPTSGYYEQYF. CDR3 coding DNA: TGTGCCAGCAGCCGTGGACCTACTAGCGGGTACTACGAGCAGTACTTC. Supplemented by reference TRBV5-6 and TRBJ2-7, the full variable domain reads DAGVTQSPTHLIKTRGQQVTLRCSPKSGHDTVSWYQQALGQGPQFIFQYYEEEERQRGNFPDRFSGHQFPNYSSELNVNALLLGDSALYLCASSRGPTSGYYEQYFGPGTRLTVT.

V and J are TRBV7-9 and TRBJ1-2; TRBD1 matches 9 bases. The V gene end was trimmed by 4 bases and the J gene end by 7 bases; junction bases not matched to a gene: 7. This CDR3 is 14 amino acids long. Germline V gene sequence: CDR1 SEHNR, CDR2 FQNEAQ (reference sequence). The DNA for the CDR3 is TGTGCCAGCAGCTCTAATACAGGGGGCCGTGGCTACACCTTC. This codes for CASSSNTGGRGYTF.

This clone was found a few times. In DNA form, the CDR3 reads TGCGCCAGCAGCTCCCGACTTACTGGGGGCTCTGGGGCCAACGTCCTGACTTTC. Its protein is CASSSRLTGGSGANVLTF. V usage is TRBV4-1 and J usage is TRBJ2-6; D possibly matches TRBD1 or TRBD2 (5 bases each). V was trimmed by 5 bases and J by 0 bases, leaving 17 bases between them. The CDR3 runs 18 residues. CDR1 MGHRA and CDR2 YSYEKL come from the germline V gene.

The V and J genes are TRBV7-8 and TRBJ2-3; D is ambiguous. This CDR3 is built from 13 residues. The germline V gene encodes CDR1 SGHVS and CDR2 FQNEAQ. V was trimmed by 3 bases and J by 0 bases, leaving 4 bases between them. CDR3 residues: CASSFYSTDTQYF. For the CDR3, the DNA is TGTGCCAGCAGCTTTTATAGCACAGATACGCAGTATTTT.

This chain links TRBV6-5 with TRBJ2-7; TRBD2 is a possible D gene (5 bases). The CDR3 covers 11 residues. Trimming took off 6 bases at V and 2 bases at J, with 5 bases between the two ends. CDR1 and CDR2 from the germline V gene are MNHEY and SVGAGI. CDR3 sequence (DNA): TGTGCCAGCAGGGAGGCCTACGAGCAGTACTTC. It translates to CASREAYEQYF.

The chain joins TRBV9 to TRBJ2-1, with 10 positions matching TRBD2. CDR3 length equals 16 residues. The V and J ends lost 0 bases and 4 bases, in that order; junction bases with no gene match: 4. The germline V gene encodes CDR1 SGDLS and CDR2 YYNGEE. In DNA form, the CDR3 reads TGTGCCAGCAGCGTAGGGAGCGGGGGGGAATACAATGAGCAGTTCTTC. This encodes CASSVGSGGEYNEQFF. The full variable domain, its missing parts supplied by reference TRBV9 and TRBJ2-1, is DSGVTQTPKHLITATGQRVTLRCSPRSGDLSVYWYQQSLDQGLQFLIQYYNGEERAKGNILERFSAQQFPDLHSELNLSSLELGDSALYFCASSVGSGGEYNEQFFGPGTRLTVL.

The rearrangement joins TRBV5-4 to TRBJ2-3, with D possibly being TRBD2 (5 bases). The germline gives CDR1 SGHNT, CDR2 YYREEE (reference sequence). Trimming stripped 2 bases from V and 1 base from J, with 14 bases between. The CDR3 has 16 residues. This chain's CDR3 is CASSFPPGSGTDTQYF. The CDR3 DNA reads TGTGCCAGCAGCTTCCCCCCGGGGAGCGGCACAGATACGCAGTATTTT. The full variable domain, in which reference TRBV5-4 and TRBJ2-3 provide the parts outside the CDR3, is ETGVTQSPTHLIKTRGQQVTLRCSSQSGHNTVSWYQQALGQGPQFIFQYYREEENGRGNFPPRFSGLQFPNYSSELNVNALELDDSALYLCASSFPPGSGTDTQYFGPGTRLTVL.

V gene TRBV6-4 combines with J gene TRBJ1-2; 10 nucleotides agree with TRBD1. CDR1 is MRHNA, CDR2 SNTAGT, per germline. This CDR3 is built from 14 residues. The J segment lost 5 bases and the V segment lost 6 bases, leaving 6 bases of the junction unmatched. CDR3 nucleotide sequence: TGTGCCAGCAGCCCGACAGGGGGCGGTTATGGCTACACCTTC. Protein sequence: CASSPTGGGYGYTF.